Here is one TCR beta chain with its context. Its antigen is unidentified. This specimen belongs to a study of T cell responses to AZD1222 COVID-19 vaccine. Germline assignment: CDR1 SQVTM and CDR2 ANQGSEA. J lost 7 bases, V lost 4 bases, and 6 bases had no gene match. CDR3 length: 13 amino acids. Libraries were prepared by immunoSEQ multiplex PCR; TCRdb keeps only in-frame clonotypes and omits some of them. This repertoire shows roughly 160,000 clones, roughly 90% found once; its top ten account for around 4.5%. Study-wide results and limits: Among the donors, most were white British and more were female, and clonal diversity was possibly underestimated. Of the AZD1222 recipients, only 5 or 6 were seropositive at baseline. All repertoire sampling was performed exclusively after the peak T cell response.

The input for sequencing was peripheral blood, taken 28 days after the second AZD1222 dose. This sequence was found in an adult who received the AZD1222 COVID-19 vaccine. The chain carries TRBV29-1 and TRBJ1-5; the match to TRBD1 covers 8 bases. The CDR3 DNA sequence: TGCAGCGTTGGCAGGGGGACAGGACAGCCCCAGCATTTT. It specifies CSVGRGTGQPQHF.